The clone carrying this TCR beta chain was found many times. What it binds is unknown. This entry comes from a study of HIV-infected patients and healthy controls. V dropped 6 bases and J dropped 0 bases, with 10 bases sitting between them. CDR3 length: 14 amino acids. In germline, CDR1 is MDHEN, CDR2 SYDVKM. Broader study findings: HIV-associated CDR3 frequencies dropped significantly during therapy; CMV-associated ones, mostly rising, changed nonsignificantly.

Reverse transcription used 450 to 500 ng RNA and constant-region primers for alpha and beta. Each of the alpha and beta chains got its own library through chain-specific third strand synthesis with indices. Each cDNA molecule was barcoded, and a single primer pair amplified each chain. Ligation attached cDNA to a 5' RACE adapter that carried a random hexamer and SP2 site. Via MiXCR, TCRdb re-called the 5' RACE reads, giving one row per CDR3 protein. This table has some 9,300 distinct CDR3 sequences, about 6.1% appearing once. No cell fractionation was done, so the repertoire covers all unsorted peripheral blood T cells.

The chain joins TRBV28 to TRBJ2-3; possibly TRBD2 for D (6 bases). The sequence derives from an adult in good health. The sequenced material came from blood. Written as DNA, the CDR3 is TGTGCCAGCAGCCGGGACTCTAGCACAGATACGCAGTATTTT. Translation: CASSRDSSTDTQYF.